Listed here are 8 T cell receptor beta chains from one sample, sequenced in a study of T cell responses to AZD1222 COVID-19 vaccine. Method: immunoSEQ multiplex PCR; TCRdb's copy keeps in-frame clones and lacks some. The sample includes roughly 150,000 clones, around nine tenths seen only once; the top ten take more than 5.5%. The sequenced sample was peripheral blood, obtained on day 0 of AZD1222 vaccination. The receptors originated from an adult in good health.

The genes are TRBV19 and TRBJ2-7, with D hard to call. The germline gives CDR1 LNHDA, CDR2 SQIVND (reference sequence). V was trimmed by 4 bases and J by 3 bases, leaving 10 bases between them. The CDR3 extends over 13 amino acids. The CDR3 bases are TGTGCCAGTAGTAAGGACCGCTACTACGAGCAGTACTTC. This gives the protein CASSKDRYYEQYF.

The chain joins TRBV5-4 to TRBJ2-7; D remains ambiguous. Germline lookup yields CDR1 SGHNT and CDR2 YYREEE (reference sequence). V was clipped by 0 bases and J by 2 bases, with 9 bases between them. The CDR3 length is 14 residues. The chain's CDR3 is CASSLAGLAYEQYF. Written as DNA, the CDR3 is TGTGCCAGCAGCTTGGCAGGTTTAGCCTACGAGCAGTACTTC.

CDR3 nucleotide sequence: TGTGCCAGCAGGGGGGGGAGCTCCTACGAGCAGTACTTC. Translating it yields CASRGGSSYEQYF. The gene calls are TRBV6-5 and TRBJ2-7, with 7 bases matching TRBD2. Germline lookup yields CDR1 MNHEY and CDR2 SVGAGI. V lost 6 bases to trimming and J lost 0 bases; unmatched junction nucleotides: 2. CDR3 size: 13 residues.

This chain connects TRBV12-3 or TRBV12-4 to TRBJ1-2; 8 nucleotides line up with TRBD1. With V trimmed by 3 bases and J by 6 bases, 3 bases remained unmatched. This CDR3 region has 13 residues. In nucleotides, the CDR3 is TGTGCCAGCAGTTTGGACAGGGTGAATGGCTACACCTTC. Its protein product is CASSLDRVNGYTF.

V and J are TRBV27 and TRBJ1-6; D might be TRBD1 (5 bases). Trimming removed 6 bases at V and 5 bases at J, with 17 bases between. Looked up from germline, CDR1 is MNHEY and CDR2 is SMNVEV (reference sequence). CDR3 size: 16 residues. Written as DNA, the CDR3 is TGTGCCAGCAGCCGGCTTACGGGGGTCGATAATTCACCCCTCCACTTT. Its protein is CASSRLTGVDNSPLHF.

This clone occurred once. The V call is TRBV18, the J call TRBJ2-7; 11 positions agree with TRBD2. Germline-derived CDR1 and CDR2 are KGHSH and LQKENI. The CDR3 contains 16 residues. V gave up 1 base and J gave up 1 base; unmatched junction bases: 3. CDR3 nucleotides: TGTGCCAGCTCACCACGACTAGCGGGAATATCCTACGAGCAGTACTTC. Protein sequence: CASSPRLAGISYEQYF.

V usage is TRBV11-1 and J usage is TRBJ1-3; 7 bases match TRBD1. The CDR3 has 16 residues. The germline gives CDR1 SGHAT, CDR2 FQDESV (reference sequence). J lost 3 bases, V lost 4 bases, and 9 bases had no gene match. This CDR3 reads CASSSLDRTLGNTIYF. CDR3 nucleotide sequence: TGTGCCAGCAGCTCCTTGGACAGGACCCTTGGAAACACCATATATTTT.

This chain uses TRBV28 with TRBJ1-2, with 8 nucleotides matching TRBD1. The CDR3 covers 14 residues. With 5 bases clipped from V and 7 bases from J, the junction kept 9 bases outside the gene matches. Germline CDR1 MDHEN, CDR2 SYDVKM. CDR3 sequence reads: CASSQDQGASGYTF. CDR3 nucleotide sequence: TGTGCCAGCAGTCAAGATCAGGGGGCGAGTGGCTACACCTTC.